This T cell receptor (beta chain) was identified in a study of cytomegalovirus exposure and HLA in healthy donors. Study observations and caveats: Specificity for CMV antigens was confirmed in vitro for a few of the CMV-associated chains.

Of note for this clone: What it binds is not known.

The CDR3 sequence is 14 residues long. Trimming at V came to 5 bases and at J to 5 bases, leaving 7 bases not matched to a gene. The V gene's germline CDR1 is LGHNA and CDR2 YNFKEQ. The study ran its PCR with 60 Vbeta and 13 Jbeta primers. Per the authors' pipeline: Some 11 million of the approximately 80 million unique TCR beta chains counted in a later analysis were shared. The protocol was immunoSEQ multiplex PCR, while the TCRdb copy is restricted to in-frame clones and leaves out a portion. D and trimming were read from the DNA, whereas the V and J calls and clone size are those reported in that table. The table lists more than 150,000 clones, around 78% of them singletons.

This clonotype was obtained from a man between 18 and 29 years old in good health and CMV-seronegative. The V and J genes are TRBV4-2 and TRBJ1-1; 8 bases match TRBD1. The sequencing input was PBMCs. The CDR3 DNA is TGTGCCAGCAGCAGAGACAGGGGAAATACTGAAGCTTTCTTT. Its translation: CASSRDRGNTEAFF.